A selection of T cell receptor beta chains follows, all from one sample in a study of T cell repertoires in cytomegalovirus infection. Which antigens these TCRs recognize remains unknown. TCRdb called the reads again in MiXCR, with one record for every CDR3 protein. The table shows 450,000 to 600,000 distinct CDR3 sequences, with roughly 34% occurring only once. The starting material was cultured PBMCs, obtained from culture after CMV antigen stimulation. Receptor source: a human donor in good health (CMV status not recorded). Some clones in this sample may be carry-over from other donors' samples. Each CDR3 is given with its conserved first and last residue. The D gene is left open where the match is weak. Not every row has a clone size; where given, it reads once, few, many or a size class.

cdr3_length,d_call,j_call,clone_size,v_call,cdr3_nt,cdr3_aa
18,TRBD1,TRBJ2-2,.,TRBV5-6,TGTGCCAGCAGCCCCATACACGGGACAGGGTCCCGGACCGGGGAGCTGTTTTTT,CASSPIHGTGSRTGELFF
15,TRBD2,TRBJ2-1,few,TRBV7-9,TGTGCCAGCAGCCCTAGCGGGAGGGCCGGTAATGAGCAGTTCTTC,CASSPSGRAGNEQFF
17,.,TRBJ1-5,once,TRBV12-3/TRBV12-4,TGTGCCAGCAGTTTAGATGGGGGCCGGGTTGGCAATCAGCCCCAGCATTTT,CASSLDGGRVGNQPQHF
17,TRBD2,TRBJ2-3,.,TRBV18,TGTGCCAGCTCACCACTAGCGGGGGCATCGGTAGCAGATACGCAGTATTTT,CASSPLAGASVADTQYF
20,TRBD2,TRBJ2-2,many,TRBV7-8,TGTGCCAGCAGCCTGCTTAGGGGACTAGCGGGAGGATGGTCCACCGGGGAGCTGTTTTTT,CASSLLRGLAGGWSTGELFF
14,.,TRBJ2-7,.,TRBV15,TGTGCCACCAGCACCCGGGGTGACTCCTACGAGCAGTACTTC,CATSTRGDSYEQYF
17,TRBD2,TRBJ2-1,few,TRBV28,TGTGCCAGCAGCCTATCCATAGCGGGGAGCTCCTACAATGAGCAGTTCTTC,CASSLSIAGSSYNEQFF
14,.,TRBJ2-5,.,TRBV11-2,TGTGCCAGCAGCCGCGGGTATGGGCAAGAGACCCAGTACTTC,CASSRGYGQETQYF
14,.,TRBJ1-6,.,TRBV12-3/TRBV12-4,TGTGCCAGCAGTTTAGAGGGAGAATTATCACCCCTCCACTTT,CASSLEGELSPLHF
13,TRBD1,TRBJ2-5,.,TRBV6-2/TRBV6-3,TGTGCCAGCACCTCCGGGACAGAAGAGACCCAGTACTTC,CASTSGTEETQYF
14,.,TRBJ1-5,.,TRBV6-6,TGTGCCAGCAGTCCACAGGGTCCCGGGCAGCCCCAGCATTTT,CASSPQGPGQPQHF
12,TRBD1,TRBJ1-1,.,TRBV18,TGTGCCAGCTGTAGGACAGGGGCCGAAGCTTTCTTT,CASCRTGAEAFF
15,.,TRBJ2-7,.,TRBV27,TGTGCCAGCAGTTTAGTGGGGACACGGGGAGGCGAGCAGTACTTC,CASSLVGTRGGEQYF
13,TRBD2,TRBJ2-5,.,TRBV20-1,TGCAGTGCTAGGAACGGGGGGGAGAAGACCCAGTACTTC,CSARNGGEKTQYF
15,.,TRBJ2-1,.,TRBV7-2,TGTGCCAGCAGCCCTCCGGGGGCGTATGATAATGAGCAGTTCTTC,CASSPPGAYDNEQFF
14,.,TRBJ1-6,.,TRBV4-1,TGCGCCAGCAGCCAAGGGGGCACGGCCGGGACCCTCCACTTT,CASSQGGTAGTLHF
15,TRBD1,TRBJ1-1,many,TRBV7-9,TGTGCCAGCAGCCCGGGACAGGGTATGAACACTGAAGCTTTCTTT,CASSPGQGMNTEAFF
17,.,TRBJ2-3,few,TRBV6-5,TGTGCCAGCAGTTACTCGAGCAGGGGCCCTAGCACAGATACGCAGTATTTT,CASSYSSRGPSTDTQYF
11,TRBD1,TRBJ1-2,.,TRBV20-1,TGCAGTGCTGACAGGGGGAGAGGCTACACCTTC,CSADRGRGYTF
16,TRBD2,TRBJ2-7,.,TRBV6-2/TRBV6-3,TGTGCCAGCAGTTACGTCAATAGCGGGAGGTTCTACGAGCAGTACTTC,CASSYVNSGRFYEQYF
13,TRBD1,TRBJ1-2,.,TRBV2,TGTGCCAGCAGTGGGGCAGGGGGCAATGGCTACACCTTC,CASSGAGGNGYTF
15,TRBD1,TRBJ1-2,.,TRBV25-1,TGTGCCAGCAGTGAATCCAACACAGGGGGAGATGGCTACACCTTC,CASSESNTGGDGYTF
13,.,TRBJ2-5,.,TRBV28,TGTGCCAGCAGTAACAGGGCACAAGAGACCCAGTACTTC,CASSNRAQETQYF
14,TRBD2,TRBJ2-1,.,TRBV25-1,TGTGCCAGCAGTAGGGCTAGCGGTCACAATGAGCAGTTCTTC,CASSRASGHNEQFF
14,.,TRBJ1-2,few,TRBV7-9,TGTGCCAGCAGCTTCCGAACACAAAACTATGGCTACACCTTC,CASSFRTQNYGYTF
12,.,TRBJ1-1,.,TRBV2,TGTGCCAGCAGAATGGAAGGGGGAGTGGCTTTCTTT,CASRMEGGVAFF
13,TRBD2,TRBJ2-3,.,TRBV28,TGTGCCAGCAGTGATTCGGGACTAGCTCCGCAGTATTTT,CASSDSGLAPQYF
15,TRBD2,TRBJ2-1,.,TRBV7-3,TGTGCCAGCAGCTTAGTGCCTAGCGGTTTGCCTGAGCAGTTCTTC,CASSLVPSGLPEQFF
14,TRBD1,TRBJ1-2,.,TRBV28,TGTGCCAGCACCCCAGGGACAGGGAACTATGGCTACACCTTC,CASTPGTGNYGYTF